One and the same sample provided the 12 T cell receptor beta chains below, sequenced in a study of blood T cells in healthy people across ages. Combining a sample-barcoded 5' primer with a J-beta primer mix, a second PCR ran for roughly 6 to 12 cycles. From the 5' RACE reads, TCRdb called clonotypes with MiXCR, one entry per CDR3 protein. This table holds around 1,700,000 distinct CDR3 sequences, roughly 28% found once. Sequenced input: blood. These receptors all come from a woman in her 30s in good health.

The table lists this clonotype with a few counts. This rearrangement joins TRBV4-3 to TRBJ1-2, with TRBD1 as a possible D gene (5 bases). The CDR3 runs to 15 residues. In germline, CDR1 is LGHNA, CDR2 YSLEER. The V end lost 4 bases, the J end lost 6 bases, and 18 bases lay between the germline ends. The CDR3 loop is CASSPKGQGFDGYTF. The CDR3 coding sequence is TGCGCCAGCAGCCCCAAAGGGCAGGGATTCGATGGCTACACCTTC.

The gene calls are TRBV2 and TRBJ2-7, with 11 bases that match TRBD2. The end of the DNA fits TRBJ2-5 better, so the J call may be wrong. The germline V gene has CDR1 SNHLY and CDR2 FYNNEI. The CDR3 length is 14 residues. The DNA for the CDR3 is TGTGCCAGCGGCCTTGGGACTAGCGGAAAGACCCAGTACTTC. Residues: CASGLGTSGKTQYF.

Only a few counts were recorded for this clonotype. The chain joins TRBV7-2 to TRBJ2-2, with 13 positions matching TRBD2. Germline V gene sequence: CDR1 SGHTA, CDR2 FQGNSA. The length of the CDR3 is 16 residues. J gave up 6 bases and V 4 bases, and 5 bases lay outside the gene matches. CDR3 nucleotide sequence: TGTGCCAGCAGCTCACGGACTAGCGGGAGACCCGGGGAGCTGTTTTTT. Translation: CASSSRTSGRPGELFF.

This clonotype showed up just a few times. The CDR3 nucleotides are TGCAGTGCTAGAGATTACGGGGAGGGACATGAGACCCAGTACTTC. Translation: CSARDYGEGHETQYF. The V gene is TRBV20-1, the J gene TRBJ2-5; D may be TRBD2 (7 bases). CDR1 DFQATT and CDR2 SNEGSKA come from the germline V gene (reference sequence). The CDR3 is 15 amino acids. The V and J ends lost 0 bases and 5 bases respectively, with 16 bases between them.

V and J are TRBV7-9 and TRBJ2-1; no definite D call. The CDR3 length is 14 residues. Germline CDR1 is SEHNR and CDR2 is FQNEAQ (reference sequence). Deletions cut 2 bases from V and 6 bases from J, with 11 bases between. CDR3 region: CASSLPTPINEQFF. The CDR3, as DNA: TGTGCCAGCAGCTTACCCACCCCGATCAATGAGCAGTTCTTC.

This clonotype was seen a few times. The chain uses TRBV5-1 and TRBJ2-1; D unclear. The V gene lost 0 bases and the J gene lost 15 bases, with 13 bases spanning the gap. Germline CDR1 reads SGHRS; CDR2 reads YFSETQ. The CDR3 loop spans 12 amino acids. The DNA of the CDR3 is TGCGCCAGCAGCTTGGAAGGCCCTCTGGCGTTCTTC. Translating it yields CASSLEGPLAFF.

This clonotype was detected only a few times. Mismatch with germline at one junction end may stem from a read error. The chain recombines TRBV5-1 with TRBJ1-3; D possibly corresponds to TRBD1 (6 bases). This CDR3 spans 14 amino acids. Germline CDR1 SGHRS, CDR2 YFSETQ. The CDR3 sequence is CASSSGQTGNTIYF. CDR3 in DNA: TGTGCCAGCAGCTCAGGACAGACTGGAAACACCATATATTTT.

For the CDR3, the DNA is TGTGCCTGGAGGTGGGACAGGGCCGAAAAACTGTTTTTT. Translated: CAWRWDRAEKLFF. The chain recombines TRBV30 with TRBJ1-4, with TRBD1 matching 9 bases. Germline V gives CDR1 GTSNPN, CDR2 SVGIG (reference sequence). The CDR3 length is 13 residues. The V and J ends lost 3 bases and 8 bases, in that order; junction bases with no gene match: 4.

This clonotype was seen once. This chain uses TRBV7-6 with TRBJ1-1; possibly TRBD1 for D (6 bases). This CDR3 is built from 15 residues. The V gene's germline CDR1 is SGHVS and CDR2 FNYEAQ. Trimming shortened V by 3 bases and J by 1 base, and 12 bases separated the two germline ends. The CDR3 coding sequence is TGTGCCAGCAGCTTCGGACCGACAGGGAACACTGAAGCTTTCTTT. It codes for CASSFGPTGNTEAFF.

This clonotype was seen only a few times. The chain combines TRBV7-2 with TRBJ2-5; D possibly corresponds to TRBD2 (7 bases). CDR1 and CDR2 from the germline V gene are SGHTA and FQGNSA. V was pared by 4 bases and J by 5 bases, with 20 bases between. The CDR3 sequence is 16 residues long. As DNA, the CDR3 is TGTGCCAGCAGCTGGGGGGCGGGGGCGTTCGGCGAGACCCAGTACTTC. Encoded protein: CASSWGAGAFGETQYF.

Regarding this clonotype: This could be a read error, since a much larger clone is one nucleotide away. This chain links TRBV12-3 or TRBV12-4 with TRBJ2-5; D not certain. There are 14 residues in the CDR3. V shed 8 bases and J shed 11 bases, with 24 bases lying between them. CDR3 DNA: TGTGCCAGCGAGATCGGAACCGCAAACAATGAGCAGTACTTC. Translating it yields CASEIGTANNEQYF.

This clonotype was found a few times. A much larger clonotype is one base distant, so this may be a read error. The chain uses TRBV7-8 and TRBJ1-1; no definite D call. This CDR3 is 15 amino acids long. Germline lookup yields CDR1 SGHVS and CDR2 FQNEAQ. V gave up 8 bases and J gave up 0 bases, with 16 bases separating them. The CDR3 DNA reads as TGTGCCAGCCGTCCGGGGTGGATAGTGAACACTGAAGCTTTCTTT. Translated, it gives CASRPGWIVNTEAFF.